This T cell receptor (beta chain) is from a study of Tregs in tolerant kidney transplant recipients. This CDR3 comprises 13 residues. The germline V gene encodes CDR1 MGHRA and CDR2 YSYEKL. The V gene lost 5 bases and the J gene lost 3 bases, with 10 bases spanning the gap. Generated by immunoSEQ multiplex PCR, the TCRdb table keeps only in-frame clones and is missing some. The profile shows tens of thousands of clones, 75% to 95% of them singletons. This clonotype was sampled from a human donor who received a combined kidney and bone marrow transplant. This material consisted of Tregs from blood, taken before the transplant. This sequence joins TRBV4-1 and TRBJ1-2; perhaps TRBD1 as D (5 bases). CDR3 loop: CASSSGTDYGYTF. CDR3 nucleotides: TGCGCCAGCAGCTCCGGGACGGACTATGGCTACACCTTC.